Below, 9 T cell receptor beta chains from the same sample are listed, as sequenced in a study of T cell responses to AZD1222 COVID-19 vaccine. The protocol was immunoSEQ multiplex PCR, while the TCRdb copy is restricted to in-frame clones and leaves out a portion. The sample table sets out over 140,000 clones. Sequenced: peripheral blood. Every receptor here comes from an adult in good health.

The chain links TRBV28 to TRBJ1-5; 8 bases are shared with TRBD1. This CDR3 comprises 19 residues. From germline, CDR1 is MDHEN and CDR2 SYDVKM. The J segment lost 0 bases and the V segment lost 2 bases, leaving 12 bases of the junction unmatched. For the CDR3, the DNA is TGTGCCAGCAGTTTACGACAGGGGTATGGGGGGAATAGCAATCAGCCCCAGCATTTT. This codes for CASSLRQGYGGNSNQPQHF.

This CDR3 reads CASSLNGGADEQFF. In DNA, the CDR3 is TGTGCCAGCAGCTTGAACGGGGGGGCCGATGAGCAGTTCTTC. This chain joins TRBV7-2 and TRBJ2-1; the match to TRBD2 covers 8 bases. Germline CDR1 reads SGHTA; CDR2 reads FQGNSA. There are 14 residues in the CDR3. V lost 3 bases, J lost 8 bases, and 6 bases stayed unmatched. Combining the CDR3 with reference TRBV7-2 and TRBJ2-1 gives the whole variable domain GAGVSQSPSNKVTEKGKDVELRCDPISGHTALYWYRQSLGQGLEFLIYFQGNSAPDKSGLPSDRFSAERTGGSVSTLTIQRTQQEDSAVYLCASSLNGGADEQFFGPGTRLTVL.

The chain has TRBV28 and TRBJ2-4; 9 bases align to TRBD1. Unmatched junction bases numbered 5, after V lost 10 bases and J lost 4 bases. The CDR3 runs to 13 residues. The germline V gene has CDR1 MDHEN and CDR2 SYDVKM. The CDR3 reads CATTGQGKNIQYF. DNA for the CDR3: TGTGCCACCACCGGACAGGGGAAAAACATTCAGTACTTC.

V is TRBV7-8 and J is TRBJ2-1; 9 bases line up with TRBD2. Germline CDR1 is SGHVS and CDR2 is FQNEAQ. The CDR3 covers 16 residues. With 5 bases clipped from V and 2 bases from J, the junction kept 7 bases outside the gene matches. The CDR3 coding sequence is TGTGCCAGCAGCCCCACCAGCGGGGGGCCCTACAATGAGCAGTTCTTC. This codes for CASSPTSGGPYNEQFF.

The chain links TRBV6-5 to TRBJ1-1; TRBD1 might be the D (5 bases). The length of the CDR3 is 16 residues. Trimming removed 0 bases at V and 1 base at J, with 12 bases between. Germline CDR1 MNHEY, CDR2 SVGAGI. CDR3 nucleotides: TGTGCCAGCAGTTACTCGAATAGGGGCGCGAACACTGAAGCTTTCTTT. This translates into CASSYSNRGANTEAFF.

The V and J genes are TRBV7-9 and TRBJ2-1; tentatively, D is TRBD1 or TRBD2 (6 bases each). Germline CDR1 and CDR2: SEHNR and FQNEAQ (reference sequence). Trimming cost V 2 bases and J 4 bases, with 12 bases left between them. This CDR3 region has 15 residues. This chain's CDR3 is CASSLYRGEYNEQFF. The CDR3 nucleotides are TGTGCCAGCAGCTTATATAGGGGGGAGTACAATGAGCAGTTCTTC.

The chain joins TRBV19 to TRBJ1-3; D is ambiguous. The V and J ends lost 2 bases and 0 bases respectively, with 8 bases between them. The germline V gene encodes CDR1 LNHDA and CDR2 SQIVND (reference sequence). The CDR3 spans 15 residues. The CDR3 region has the DNA TGTGCCAGTAGTATAAAGGAGAGCTCTGGAAACACCATATATTTT. It specifies CASSIKESSGNTIYF.

The V and J genes are TRBV6-1 and TRBJ1-5, with a possible D match to TRBD1 (5 bases). V was cut by 3 bases and J by 3 bases, with 9 bases left in between. Germline CDR1 reads MNHNS; CDR2 reads SASEGT. The CDR3 has 14 residues. CDR3 protein: CASSERQNNQPQHF. The CDR3 DNA is TGTGCCAGCAGTGAGCGACAGAACAATCAGCCCCAGCATTTT.

The chain has TRBV4-2 and TRBJ1-5; no clear D gene. Germline assignment: CDR1 LGHNA and CDR2 YNFKEQ. Trimming cost V 0 bases and J 0 bases, with 9 bases left between them. This CDR3 comprises 16 residues. The CDR3: CASSQEGPASNQPQHF. Written as DNA, the CDR3 is TGTGCCAGCAGCCAAGAAGGGCCCGCTAGCAATCAGCCCCAGCATTTT.